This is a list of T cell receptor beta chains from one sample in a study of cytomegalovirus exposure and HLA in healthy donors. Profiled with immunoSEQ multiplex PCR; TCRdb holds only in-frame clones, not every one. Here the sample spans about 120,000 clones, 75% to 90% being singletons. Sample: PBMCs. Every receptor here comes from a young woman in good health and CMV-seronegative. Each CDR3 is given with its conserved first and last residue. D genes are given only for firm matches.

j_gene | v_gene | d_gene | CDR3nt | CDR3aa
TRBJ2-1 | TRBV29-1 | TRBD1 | TGCAGCGTTGAATCCCGGGACAGGCGATACAATGAGCAGTTCTTC | CSVESRDRRYNEQFF
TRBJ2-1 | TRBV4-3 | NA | TGCGCCAGCAGCCAAGACCTTCCAGGCAGCGGGTCCCCCCATGAGCAGTTCTTC | CASSQDLPGSGSPHEQFF
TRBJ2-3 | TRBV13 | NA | TGTGCCAGCAGTCCGAGGGGCGGGGTGACAGATACGCAGTATTTT | CASSPRGGVTDTQYF
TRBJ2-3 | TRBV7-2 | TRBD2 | TGTGCCAGCGGGGGGACTAGCGGGAAGGAAAAGCAGTATTTT | CASGGTSGKEKQYF
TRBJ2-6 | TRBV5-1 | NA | TGCGCCAGCAGCCCCCAAGGCGGGGCTGGGGCCAACGTCCTGACTTTC | CASSPQGGAGANVLTF
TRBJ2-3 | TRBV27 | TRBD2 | TGTGCCAGCAGTTCCCACTTCGGACTAGGCCCCGATACGCAGTATTTT | CASSSHFGLGPDTQYF
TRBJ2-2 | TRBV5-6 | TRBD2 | TGTGCCAGCACCACCGGGACTAGCGGGAACACCGGGGAGCTGTTTTTT | CASTTGTSGNTGELFF
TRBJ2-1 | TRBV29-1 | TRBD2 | TGCAGCGTTGTAGGGGAGGGAGGCTACAATGAGCAGTTCTTC | CSVVGEGGYNEQFF
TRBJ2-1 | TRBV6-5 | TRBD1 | TGTGCCAGCAGCCGGGACAGAAACAATGAGCAGTTCTTC | CASSRDRNNEQFF
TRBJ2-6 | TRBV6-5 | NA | TGTGCCAGCAGTTACGGTGCAGGCTCTGGGGCCAACGTCCTGACTTTC | CASSYGAGSGANVLTF
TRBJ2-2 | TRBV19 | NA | TGTGCCAGTAGTATAGATGGAGAGTCCGGGGAGCTGTTTTTT | CASSIDGESGELFF
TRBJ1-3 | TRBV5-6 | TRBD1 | TGTGCCAGCAGCTTGAGGGACAGCTCTGGAAACACCATATATTTT | CASSLRDSSGNTIYF
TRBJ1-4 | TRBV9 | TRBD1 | TGTGCCAGCAGCGTAGCTGGAGGGGGCAGGGAAAAACTGTTTTTT | CASSVAGGGREKLFF